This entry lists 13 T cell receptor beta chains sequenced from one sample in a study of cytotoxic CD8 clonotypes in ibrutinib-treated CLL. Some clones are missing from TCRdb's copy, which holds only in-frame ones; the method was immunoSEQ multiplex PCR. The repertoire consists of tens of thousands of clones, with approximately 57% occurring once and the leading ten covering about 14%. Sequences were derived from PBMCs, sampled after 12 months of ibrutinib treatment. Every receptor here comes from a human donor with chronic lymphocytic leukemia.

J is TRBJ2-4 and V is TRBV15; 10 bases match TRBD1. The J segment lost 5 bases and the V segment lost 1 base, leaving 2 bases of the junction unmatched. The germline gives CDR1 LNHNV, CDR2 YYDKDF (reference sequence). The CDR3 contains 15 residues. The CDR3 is CATSRVGQGENIQYF. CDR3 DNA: TGTGCCACCAGCAGAGTCGGACAGGGGGAAAACATTCAGTACTTC.

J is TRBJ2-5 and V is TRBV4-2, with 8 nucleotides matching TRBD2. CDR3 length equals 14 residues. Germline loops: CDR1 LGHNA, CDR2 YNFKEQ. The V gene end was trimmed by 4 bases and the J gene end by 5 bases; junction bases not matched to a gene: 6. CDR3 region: CASSPGLAGETQYF. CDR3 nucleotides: TGTGCCAGCAGCCCTGGACTAGCTGGGGAGACCCAGTACTTC.

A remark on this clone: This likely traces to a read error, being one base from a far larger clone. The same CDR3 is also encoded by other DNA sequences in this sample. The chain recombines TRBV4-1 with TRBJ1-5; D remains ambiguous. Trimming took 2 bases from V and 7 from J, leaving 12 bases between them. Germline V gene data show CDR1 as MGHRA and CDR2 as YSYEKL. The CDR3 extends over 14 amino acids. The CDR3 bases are TGCGCCAGCAGCCAAAGAGGGCTGGGGCAGCCCCAGCATTTT. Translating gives CASSQRGLGQPQHF.

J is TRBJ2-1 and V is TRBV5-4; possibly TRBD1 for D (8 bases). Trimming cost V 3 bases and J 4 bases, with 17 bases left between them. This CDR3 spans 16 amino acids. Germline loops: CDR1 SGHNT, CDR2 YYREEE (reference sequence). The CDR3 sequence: CASSSGQGGKYNEQFF. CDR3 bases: TGTGCCAGCAGCTCCGGACAGGGAGGGAAGTACAATGAGCAGTTCTTC.

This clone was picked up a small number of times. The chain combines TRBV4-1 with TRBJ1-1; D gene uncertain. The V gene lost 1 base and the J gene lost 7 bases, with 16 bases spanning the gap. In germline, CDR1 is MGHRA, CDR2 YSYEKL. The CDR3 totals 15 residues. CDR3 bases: TGCGCCAGCAGCCAAGCCGGAGGGAGTGTTGGTGAAGCTTTCTTT. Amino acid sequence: CASSQAGGSVGEAFF.

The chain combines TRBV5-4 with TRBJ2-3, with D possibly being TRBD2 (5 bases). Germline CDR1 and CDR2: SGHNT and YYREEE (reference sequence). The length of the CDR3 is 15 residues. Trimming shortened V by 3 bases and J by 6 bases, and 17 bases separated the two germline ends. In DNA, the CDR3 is TGTGCCAGCAGCTCCTGGACCCCGAGGGTTGATACGCAGTATTTT. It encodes CASSSWTPRVDTQYF.

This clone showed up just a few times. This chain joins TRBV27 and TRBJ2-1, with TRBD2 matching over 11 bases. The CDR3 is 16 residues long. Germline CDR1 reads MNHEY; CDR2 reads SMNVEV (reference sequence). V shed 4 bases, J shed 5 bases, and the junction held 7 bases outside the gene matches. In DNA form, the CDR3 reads TGTGCCAGCAGTTCCCTTAGCGGGGGGGCCGACAATGAGCAGTTCTTC. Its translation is CASSSLSGGADNEQFF.

The chain's CDR3 is CASSQGHRASLTFTDTQYF. Here the CDR3 DNA reads TGCGCCAGCAGCCAAGGGCACAGGGCATCACTAACTTTCACAGATACGCAGTATTTT. The chain recombines TRBV4-1 with TRBJ2-3; D is perhaps TRBD1 (6 bases). Trimming shortened V by 1 base and J by 2 bases, and 22 bases separated the two germline ends. The CDR3 is made up of 19 amino acids. Germline V lookup: CDR1 MGHRA, CDR2 YSYEKL.

Written as DNA, the CDR3 is TGTGCCAGCAGCTTAACAGGGCCGCGGGGTGGCTACACCTTC. Translating it yields CASSLTGPRGGYTF. J is TRBJ1-2 and V is TRBV7-2; D is perhaps TRBD1 (6 bases). V was pared by 2 bases and J by 7 bases, with 14 bases between. CDR1 and CDR2 from the germline V gene are SGHTA and FQGNSA. The CDR3 covers 14 residues.

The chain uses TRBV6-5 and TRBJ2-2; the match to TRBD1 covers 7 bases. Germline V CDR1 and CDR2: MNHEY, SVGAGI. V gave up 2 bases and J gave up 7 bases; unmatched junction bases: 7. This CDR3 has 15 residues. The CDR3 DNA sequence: TGTGCCAGCAGTTACCAGGACAGGTTAAACGGGGAGCTGTTTTTT. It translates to CASSYQDRLNGELFF.

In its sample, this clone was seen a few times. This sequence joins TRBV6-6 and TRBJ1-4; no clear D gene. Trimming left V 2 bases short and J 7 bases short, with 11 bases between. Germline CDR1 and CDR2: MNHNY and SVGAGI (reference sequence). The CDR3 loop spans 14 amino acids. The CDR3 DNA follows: TGTGCCAGCAGTTACGGTGGACGGGGTGAAAAACTGTTTTTT. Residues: CASSYGGRGEKLFF.

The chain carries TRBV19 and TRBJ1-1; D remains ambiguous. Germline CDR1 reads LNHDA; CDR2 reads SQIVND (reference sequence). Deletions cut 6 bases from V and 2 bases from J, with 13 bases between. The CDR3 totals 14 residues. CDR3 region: CASSMMDGNTEAFF. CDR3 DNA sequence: TGTGCCAGTAGCATGATGGACGGTAACACTGAAGCTTTCTTT.

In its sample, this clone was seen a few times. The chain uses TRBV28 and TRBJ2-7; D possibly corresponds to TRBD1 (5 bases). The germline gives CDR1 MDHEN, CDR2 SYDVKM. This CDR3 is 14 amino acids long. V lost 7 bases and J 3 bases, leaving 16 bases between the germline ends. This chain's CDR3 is CASTGSRRVYEQYF. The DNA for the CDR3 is TGTGCCAGCACCGGGTCCCGCAGGGTCTACGAGCAGTACTTC.